This T cell receptor (beta chain) emerged from a study of response to subunit inactivated influenza vaccine (dated by TCRdb to the late 2010s). With respect to the entire study: Deep quantitative profiling of the T cell receptor repertoire was used in the study to follow responses to a trivalent subunit inactivated influenza vaccine.

This clonotype was counted many times. The antigen it recognizes is unknown. One base away there is no much larger clone; base qualities are not given. The time point label of this sample denotes: 45 to 50 days after influenza vaccine administration. The study at large found these results: The authors proposed that each seasonal influenza vaccination may bring in only a limited number of new T cells.

The library relied on RT-PCR. TCRdb records Illumina HiSeq 2500 as the sequencer. The raw public reads went through TCRdb reprocessing: fastp at Q25, MiXCR clone calling, in-frame beta chains kept. Each record represents a unique CDR3 protein, reported with the most common genes and DNA among its rows. The sample yields about 160,000 distinct CDR3 sequences; approximately 10% were counted once. Of the sample, around 12% is held by the ten largest clones. From the cysteine through the phenylalanine, the CDR3 covers 13 amino acids. Just CDR3 DNA is preserved here, 39 bases in frame from base 1. Trimming removed 1 base from V and 3 bases from J, leaving 7 bases between the germline ends. The germline V gene gives CDR1 as SGHRS and CDR2 as YFSETQ.

The sequencing here drew on non-naive T cells sorted from PBMCs, taken roughly 45 days after vaccination. The sample's cell subset or site label is to be understood as: memory T cell fraction. The receptor's source is a man aged 50-60 years who received an inactivated influenza vaccine. Donor details come from another sample of the same person, matched by shared clones. In this chain, TRBV5-1 is recombined with TRBJ1-1; the D gene is not confidently resolved. The nucleotide sequence is given as TGCGCCAGCAGCTTGTCCGGGGACACTGAAGCTTTCTTT. The encoded protein is CASSLSGDTEAFF.